The source of this T cell receptor (beta chain) is a study of blood T cells in healthy people across ages. Study outcomes and limitations: Naive T cell percentage and TCR beta diversity correlated strongly. Expanded clonotype shifts may have been confounded, as the donors had an unknown CMV status.

CDR3 length: 15 amino acids. V dropped 1 base and J dropped 11 bases, with 21 bases sitting between them. Germline CDR1 and CDR2: SGHDT and YYEEEE. A second PCR of roughly 7 to 11 cycles used a sample-barcoded 5' primer and a J-beta primer mix. In TCRdb, the 5' RACE reads were re-called with MiXCR into one record per CDR3 protein. Altogether 950,000 to 1,200,000 distinct CDR3 sequences are present, roughly two fifths being singletons, with the ten largest covering over 10%. Each sample gave at least 7 million isolated PBMCs. Comments on this clonotype: The antigen is undetermined.

The chain couples TRBV5-6 to TRBJ2-5; D is unclear. Sequences were obtained from blood. This receptor was obtained from a man between 18 and 35 years old in good health. The CDR3 region is CASSLQLNRYNEQYF. The CDR3 bases are TGTGCCAGCAGCTTGCAGCTCAACCGCTACAATGAGCAGTACTTC.